This T cell receptor (beta chain) was identified during a study of blood T cell repertoires in COVID-19. Germline CDR1 and CDR2: SGHTA and FQGNSA. The CDR3 runs 16 residues. V dropped 6 bases and J dropped 7; count of bases not matched to a gene: 14. This clone was seen only a few times. Sequencing used immunoSEQ multiplex PCR; TCRdb keeps in-frame clones, though not all of them. Of fewer than 140,000 clones listed, 70% to 80% are singletons. This receptor was taken from a human donor with acute or convalescent COVID-19. The donor label of this sample is uncertain. What was sequenced was peripheral blood. The V and J genes are TRBV7-2 and TRBJ2-1, with TRBD1 matching over 8 bases. CDR3: CASRDRRTGQTNEQFF. The CDR3 coding sequence is TGTGCCAGCAGAGATAGACGGACAGGGCAAACAAATGAGCAGTTCTTC.